This T cell receptor beta chain came from a study of lung T cells in sarcoidosis with Löfgren's syndrome. Regarding the study as a whole: TRAV12-1 preferentially paired with TRBV2, with homologous CDR3s.

TCRdb called the reads again in MiXCR, with one record for every CDR3 protein. Found here are about 3,700 distinct CDR3 sequences, about a fifth of them singletons; the top ten hold over 7%. By its share, this clonotype is medium-sized. The antigen is not known. Germline V gene lookup returns CDR1 DFQATT and CDR2 SNEGSKA (reference sequence). This CDR3 contains 12 residues. The V and J ends lost 3 bases and 6 bases respectively, with 12 bases between them. Specimen: CD4+ T cells from bronchoalveolar lavage. The chain combines TRBV20-1 with TRBJ2-7, with D perhaps assigned TRBD1 or TRBD2 (5 bases each). This TCR derives from a human donor with sarcoidosis (Löfgren's syndrome or another form), or a control subject (not recorded which). CDR3 region: CSASEGSPEQYF. CDR3 nucleotides: TGCAGTGCTAGTGAGGGGAGTCCCGAGCAGTACTTC.